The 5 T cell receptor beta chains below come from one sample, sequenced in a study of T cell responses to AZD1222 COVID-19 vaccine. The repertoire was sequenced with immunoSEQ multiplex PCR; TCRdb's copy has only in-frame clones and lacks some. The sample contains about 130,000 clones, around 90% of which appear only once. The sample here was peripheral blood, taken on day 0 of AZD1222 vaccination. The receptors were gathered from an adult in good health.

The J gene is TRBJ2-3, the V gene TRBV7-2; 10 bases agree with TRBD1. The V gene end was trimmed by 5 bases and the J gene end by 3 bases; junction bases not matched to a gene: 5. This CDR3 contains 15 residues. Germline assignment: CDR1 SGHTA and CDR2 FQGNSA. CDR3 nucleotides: TGTGCCAGCAGCCCGAGACAGGGGGCAACAGATACGCAGTATTTT. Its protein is CASSPRQGATDTQYF.

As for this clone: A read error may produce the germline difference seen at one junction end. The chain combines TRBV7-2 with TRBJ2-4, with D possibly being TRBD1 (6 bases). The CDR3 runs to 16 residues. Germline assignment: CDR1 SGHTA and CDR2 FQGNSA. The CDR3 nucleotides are TGTGCCAGCAGCCTAGCCCTCGGACAGTCCAAAAACATTCAGTACTTC. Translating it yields CASSLALGQSKNIQYF.

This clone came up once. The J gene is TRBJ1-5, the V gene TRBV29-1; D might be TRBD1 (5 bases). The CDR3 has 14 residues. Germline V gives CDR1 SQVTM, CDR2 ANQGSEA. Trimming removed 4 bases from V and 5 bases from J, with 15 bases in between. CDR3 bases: TGCAGCGTTGCGGAAGGGGCGGGCGATCAGCCCCAGCATTTT. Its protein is CSVAEGAGDQPQHF.

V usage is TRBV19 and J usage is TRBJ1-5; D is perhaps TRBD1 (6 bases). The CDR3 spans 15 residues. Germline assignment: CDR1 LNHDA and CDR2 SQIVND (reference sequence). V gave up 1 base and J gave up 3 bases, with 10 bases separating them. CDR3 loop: CASSIGQVNNQPQHF. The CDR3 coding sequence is TGTGCCAGTAGTATAGGACAGGTTAACAATCAGCCCCAGCATTTT.

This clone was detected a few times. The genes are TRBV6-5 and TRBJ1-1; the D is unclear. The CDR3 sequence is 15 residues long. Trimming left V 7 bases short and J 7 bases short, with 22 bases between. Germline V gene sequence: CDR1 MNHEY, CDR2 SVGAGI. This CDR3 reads CASNTLRGFPGEAFF. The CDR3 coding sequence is TGTGCCAGCAACACCCTCCGTGGCTTTCCGGGTGAAGCTTTCTTT.